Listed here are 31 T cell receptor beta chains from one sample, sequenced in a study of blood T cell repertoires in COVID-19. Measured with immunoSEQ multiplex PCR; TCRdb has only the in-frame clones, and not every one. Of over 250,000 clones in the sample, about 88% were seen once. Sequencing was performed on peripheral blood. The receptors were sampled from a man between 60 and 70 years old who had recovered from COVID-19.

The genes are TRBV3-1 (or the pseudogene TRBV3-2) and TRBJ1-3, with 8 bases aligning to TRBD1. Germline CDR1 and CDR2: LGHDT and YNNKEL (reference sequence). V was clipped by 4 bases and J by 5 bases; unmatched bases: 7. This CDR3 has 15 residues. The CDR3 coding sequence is TGTGCCAGCAGCCGCCCGGGACAGGCTAGAAACACCATATATTTT. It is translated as CASSRPGQARNTIYF.

CDR3: CASSYRLAASYNEQFF. The CDR3 nucleotides are TGTGCCAGCAGTTATAGACTAGCGGCGTCCTACAATGAGCAGTTCTTC. This sequence joins TRBV27 and TRBJ2-1, with TRBD2 matching over 9 bases. There are 16 residues in the CDR3. The J segment lost 1 base and the V segment lost 4 bases, leaving 5 bases of the junction unmatched. CDR1 and CDR2 (germline): MNHEY, SMNVEV (reference sequence).

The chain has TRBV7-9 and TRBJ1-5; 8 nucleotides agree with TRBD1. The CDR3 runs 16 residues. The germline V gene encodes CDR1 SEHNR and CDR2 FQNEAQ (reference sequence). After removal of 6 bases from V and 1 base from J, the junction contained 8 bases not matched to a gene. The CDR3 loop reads CASSPQGQVSNQPQHF. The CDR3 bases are TGTGCCAGCAGTCCTCAGGGACAGGTGAGCAATCAGCCCCAGCATTTT. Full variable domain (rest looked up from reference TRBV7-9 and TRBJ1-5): DTGVSQNPRHKITKRGQNVTFRCDPISEHNRLYWYRQTLGQGPEFLTYFQNEAQLEKSRLLSDRFSAERPKGSFSTLEIQRTEQGDSAMYLCASSPQGQVSNQPQHFGDGTRLSIL.

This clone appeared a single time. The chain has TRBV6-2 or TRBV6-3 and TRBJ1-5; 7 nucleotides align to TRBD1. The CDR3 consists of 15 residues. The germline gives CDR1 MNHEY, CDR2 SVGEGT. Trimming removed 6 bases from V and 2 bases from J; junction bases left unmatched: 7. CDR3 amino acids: CASSRDSQGNQPQHF. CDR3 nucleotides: TGTGCCAGCAGCCGGGACAGTCAAGGCAATCAGCCCCAGCATTTT.

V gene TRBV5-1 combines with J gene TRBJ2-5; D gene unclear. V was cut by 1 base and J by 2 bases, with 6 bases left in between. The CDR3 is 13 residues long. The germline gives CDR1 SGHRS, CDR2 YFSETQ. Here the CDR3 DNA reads TGCGCCAGCAGCTTGCCGGGTCAAGAGACCCAGTACTTC. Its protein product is CASSLPGQETQYF.

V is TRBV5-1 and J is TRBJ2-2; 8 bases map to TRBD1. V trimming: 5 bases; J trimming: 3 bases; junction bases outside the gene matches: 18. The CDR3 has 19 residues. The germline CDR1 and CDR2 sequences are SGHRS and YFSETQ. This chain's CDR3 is CASRSPKPGQVVDTGELFF. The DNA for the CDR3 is TGCGCCAGCAGGAGTCCTAAGCCGGGACAGGTGGTCGACACCGGGGAGCTGTTTTTT.

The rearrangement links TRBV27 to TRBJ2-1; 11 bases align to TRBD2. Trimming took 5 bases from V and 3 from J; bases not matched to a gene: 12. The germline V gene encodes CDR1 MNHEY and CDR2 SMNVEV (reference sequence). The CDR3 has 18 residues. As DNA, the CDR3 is TGTGCCAGCAGTCCGCTGGGGTCTAGCGGGGGGCTCTACAATGAGCAGTTCTTC. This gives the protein CASSPLGSSGGLYNEQFF.

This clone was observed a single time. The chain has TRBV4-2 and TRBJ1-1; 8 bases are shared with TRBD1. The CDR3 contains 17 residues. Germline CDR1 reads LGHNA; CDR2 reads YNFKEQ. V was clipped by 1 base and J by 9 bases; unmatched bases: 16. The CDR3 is CASSQGIPGGLSGKAFF. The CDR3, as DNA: TGTGCCAGCAGCCAAGGAATTCCAGGGGGCCTTTCCGGAAAAGCTTTCTTT.

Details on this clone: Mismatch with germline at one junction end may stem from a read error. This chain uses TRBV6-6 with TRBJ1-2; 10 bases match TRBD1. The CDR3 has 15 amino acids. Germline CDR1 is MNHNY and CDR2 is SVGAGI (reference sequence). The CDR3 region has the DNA TGTGCCAGCAGTCACTCGACAGGGGGCGCCTATGGCTACACCTTC. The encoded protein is CASSHSTGGAYGYTF.

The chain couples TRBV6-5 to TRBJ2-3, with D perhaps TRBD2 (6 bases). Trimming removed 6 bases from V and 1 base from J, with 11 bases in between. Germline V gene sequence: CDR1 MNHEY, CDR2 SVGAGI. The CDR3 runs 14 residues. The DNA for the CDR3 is TGTGCCAGCAGGCGGGACGGGGGCACAGATACGCAGTATTTT. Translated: CASRRDGGTDTQYF.

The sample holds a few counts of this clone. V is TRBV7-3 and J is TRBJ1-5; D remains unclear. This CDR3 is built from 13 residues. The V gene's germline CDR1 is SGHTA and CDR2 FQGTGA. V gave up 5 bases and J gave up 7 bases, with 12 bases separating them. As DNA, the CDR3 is TGTGCCAGCAGCCTATCCGGCGGACAGCCCCAGCATTTT. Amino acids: CASSLSGGQPQHF.

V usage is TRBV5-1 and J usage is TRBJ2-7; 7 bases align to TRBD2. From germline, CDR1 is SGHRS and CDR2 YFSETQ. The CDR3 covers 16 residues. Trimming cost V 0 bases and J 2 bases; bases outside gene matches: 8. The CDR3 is CASSLGWGGLTYEQYF. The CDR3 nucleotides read TGCGCCAGCAGCTTGGGCTGGGGGGGACTAACCTACGAGCAGTACTTC.

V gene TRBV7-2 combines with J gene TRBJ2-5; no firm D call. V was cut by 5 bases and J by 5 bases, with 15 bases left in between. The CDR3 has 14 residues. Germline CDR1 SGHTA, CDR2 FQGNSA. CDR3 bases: TGTGCCAGCAGCCTCTACGCTGTGGGCGAGACCCAGTACTTC. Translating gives CASSLYAVGETQYF.

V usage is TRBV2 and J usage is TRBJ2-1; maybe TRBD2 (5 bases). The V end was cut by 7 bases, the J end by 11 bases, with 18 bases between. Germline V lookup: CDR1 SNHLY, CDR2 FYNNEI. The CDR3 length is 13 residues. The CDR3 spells CASKGGQDSKQFF. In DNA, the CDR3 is TGTGCCAGCAAAGGTGGCCAGGACTCCAAGCAGTTCTTC.

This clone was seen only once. In DNA, the CDR3 is TGTGCCAGCAACAGCGGGGGGTCCGCAGATACGCAGTATTTT. Translating gives CASNSGGSADTQYF. The chain links TRBV9 to TRBJ2-3; 9 bases align to TRBD2. Looked up from germline, CDR1 is SGDLS and CDR2 is YYNGEE. This CDR3 is built from 14 residues. Germline trimming cut 6 bases from V and 4 bases from J; bases unmatched to any gene: 6.

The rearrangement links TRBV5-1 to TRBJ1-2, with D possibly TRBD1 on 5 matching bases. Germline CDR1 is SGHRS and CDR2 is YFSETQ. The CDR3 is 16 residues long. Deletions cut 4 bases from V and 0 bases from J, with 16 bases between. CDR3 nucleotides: TGCGCCAGCAGCCCACGGGGGTCGGCCGCTAACTATGGCTACACCTTC. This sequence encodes CASSPRGSAANYGYTF.

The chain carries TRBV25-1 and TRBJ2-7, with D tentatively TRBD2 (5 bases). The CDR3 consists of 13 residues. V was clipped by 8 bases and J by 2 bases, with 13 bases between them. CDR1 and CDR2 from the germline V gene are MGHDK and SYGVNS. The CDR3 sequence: CASRGLIPYEQYF. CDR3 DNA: TGTGCCAGCCGAGGACTTATCCCCTACGAGCAGTACTTC.

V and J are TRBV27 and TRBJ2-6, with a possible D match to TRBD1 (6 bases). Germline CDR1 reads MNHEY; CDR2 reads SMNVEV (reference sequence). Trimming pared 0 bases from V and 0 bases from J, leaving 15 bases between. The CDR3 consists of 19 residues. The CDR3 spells CASSLSTGKKSSGANVLTF. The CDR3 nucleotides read TGTGCCAGCAGTTTATCGACAGGTAAGAAGAGCTCTGGGGCCAACGTCCTGACTTTC.

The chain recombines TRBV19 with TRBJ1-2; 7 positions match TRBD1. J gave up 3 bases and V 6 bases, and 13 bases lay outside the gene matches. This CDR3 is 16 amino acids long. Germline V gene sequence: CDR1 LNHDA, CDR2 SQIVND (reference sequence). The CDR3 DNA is TGTGCCAGTAGGGCCGGACAGGAGGAAGCCTACTATGGCTACACCTTC. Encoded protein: CASRAGQEEAYYGYTF.

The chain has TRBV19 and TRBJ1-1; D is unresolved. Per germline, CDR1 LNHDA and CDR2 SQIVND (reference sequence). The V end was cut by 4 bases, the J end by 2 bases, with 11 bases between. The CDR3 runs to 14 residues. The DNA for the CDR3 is TGTGCCAGTAGTACGGACGGGGTAAACACTGAAGCTTTCTTT. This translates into CASSTDGVNTEAFF.

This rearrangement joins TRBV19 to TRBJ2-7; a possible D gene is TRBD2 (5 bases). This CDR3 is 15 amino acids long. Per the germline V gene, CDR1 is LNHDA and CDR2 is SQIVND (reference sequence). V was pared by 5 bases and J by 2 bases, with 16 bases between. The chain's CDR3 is CASSSGPHGTYEQYF. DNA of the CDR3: TGTGCCAGTAGTTCTGGACCCCACGGGACCTACGAGCAGTACTTC.

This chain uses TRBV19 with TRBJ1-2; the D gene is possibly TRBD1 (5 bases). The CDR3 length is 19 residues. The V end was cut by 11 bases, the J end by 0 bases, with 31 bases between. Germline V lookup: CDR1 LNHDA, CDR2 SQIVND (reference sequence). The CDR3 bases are TGTGCCCCGCTACAGGACGGACGGCAGGAAGGGGAAGCTAACTATGGCTACACCTTC. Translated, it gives CAPLQDGRQEGEANYGYTF. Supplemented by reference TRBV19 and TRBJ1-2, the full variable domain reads DGGITQSPKYLFRKEGQNVTLSCEQNLNHDAMYWYRQDPGQGLRLIYYSQIVNDFQKGDIAEGYSVSREKKESFPLTVTSAQKNPTAFYLCAPLQDGRQEGEANYGYTFGSGTRLTVV.

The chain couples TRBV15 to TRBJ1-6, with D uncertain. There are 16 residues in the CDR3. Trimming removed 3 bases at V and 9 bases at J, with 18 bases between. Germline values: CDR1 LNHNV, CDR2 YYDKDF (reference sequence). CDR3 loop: CATSRDSAANGSPLHF. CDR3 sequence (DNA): TGTGCCACCAGCAGGGATTCGGCAGCGAACGGTTCACCCCTCCACTTT.

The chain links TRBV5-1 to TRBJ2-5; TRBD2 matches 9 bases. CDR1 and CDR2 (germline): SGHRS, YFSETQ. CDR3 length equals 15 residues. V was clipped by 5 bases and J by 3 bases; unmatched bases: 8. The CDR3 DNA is TGCGCCAGCAGTGTTGTAGCGGGGGCCGAAGAGACCCAGTACTTC. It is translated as CASSVVAGAEETQYF. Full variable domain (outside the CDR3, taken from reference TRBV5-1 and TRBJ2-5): KAGVTQTPRYLIKTRGQQVTLSCSPISGHRSVSWYQQTPGQGLQFLFEYFSETQRNKGNFPGRFSGRQFSNSRSEMNVSTLELGDSALYLCASSVVAGAEETQYFGPGTRLLVL.

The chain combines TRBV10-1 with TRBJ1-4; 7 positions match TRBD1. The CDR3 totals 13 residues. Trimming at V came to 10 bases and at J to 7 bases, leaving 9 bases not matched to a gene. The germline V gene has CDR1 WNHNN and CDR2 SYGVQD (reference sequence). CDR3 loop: CANRQGRTEKLFF. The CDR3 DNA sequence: TGCGCCAACCGACAGGGAAGGACTGAAAAACTGTTTTTT.

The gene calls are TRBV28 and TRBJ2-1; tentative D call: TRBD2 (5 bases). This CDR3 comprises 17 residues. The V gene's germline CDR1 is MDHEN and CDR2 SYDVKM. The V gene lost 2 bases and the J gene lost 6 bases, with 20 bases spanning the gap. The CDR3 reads CASSLMGRKAGSNEQFF. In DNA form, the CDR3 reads TGTGCCAGCAGTTTAATGGGGAGAAAAGCTGGATCCAATGAGCAGTTCTTC. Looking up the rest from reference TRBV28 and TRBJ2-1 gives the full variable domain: DVKVTQSSRYLVKRTGEKVFLECVQDMDHENMFWYRQDPGLGLRLIYFSYDVKMKEKGDIPEGYSVSREKKERFSLILESASTNQTSMYLCASSLMGRKAGSNEQFFGPGTRLTVL.

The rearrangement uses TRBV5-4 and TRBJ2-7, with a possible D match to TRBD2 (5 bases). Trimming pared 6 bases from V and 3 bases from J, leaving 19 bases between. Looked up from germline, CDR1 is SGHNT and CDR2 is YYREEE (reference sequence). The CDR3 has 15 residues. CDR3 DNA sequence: TGTGCCAGCACCCCCCTCGGAGGTAAGTTCTACGAGCAGTACTTC. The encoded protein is CASTPLGGKFYEQYF.

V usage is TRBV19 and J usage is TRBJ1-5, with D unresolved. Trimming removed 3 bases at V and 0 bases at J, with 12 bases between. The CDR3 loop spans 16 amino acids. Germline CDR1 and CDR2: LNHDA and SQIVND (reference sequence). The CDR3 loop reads CASSIRPGYSNQPQHF. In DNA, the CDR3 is TGTGCCAGTAGTATTAGGCCGGGGTATAGCAATCAGCCCCAGCATTTT.

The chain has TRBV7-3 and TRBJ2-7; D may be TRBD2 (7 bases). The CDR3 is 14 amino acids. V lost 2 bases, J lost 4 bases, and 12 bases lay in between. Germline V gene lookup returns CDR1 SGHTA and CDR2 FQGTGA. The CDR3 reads CASSLLGGPYEQYF. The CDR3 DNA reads TGTGCCAGCAGCTTATTGGGGGGGCCATACGAGCAGTACTTC.

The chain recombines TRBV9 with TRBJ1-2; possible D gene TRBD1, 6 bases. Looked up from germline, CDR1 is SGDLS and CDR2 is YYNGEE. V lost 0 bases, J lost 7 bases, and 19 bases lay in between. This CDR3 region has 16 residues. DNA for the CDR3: TGTGCCAGCAGCGTAGATCACAGGGAGGGGCCCGGTGGCTACACCTTC. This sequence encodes CASSVDHREGPGGYTF.

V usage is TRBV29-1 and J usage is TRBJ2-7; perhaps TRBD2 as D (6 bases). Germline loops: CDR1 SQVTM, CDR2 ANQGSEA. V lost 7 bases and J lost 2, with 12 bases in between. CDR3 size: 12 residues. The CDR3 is CSAGVSAYEQYF. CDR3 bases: TGCAGCGCGGGGGTCAGCGCCTACGAGCAGTACTTC.